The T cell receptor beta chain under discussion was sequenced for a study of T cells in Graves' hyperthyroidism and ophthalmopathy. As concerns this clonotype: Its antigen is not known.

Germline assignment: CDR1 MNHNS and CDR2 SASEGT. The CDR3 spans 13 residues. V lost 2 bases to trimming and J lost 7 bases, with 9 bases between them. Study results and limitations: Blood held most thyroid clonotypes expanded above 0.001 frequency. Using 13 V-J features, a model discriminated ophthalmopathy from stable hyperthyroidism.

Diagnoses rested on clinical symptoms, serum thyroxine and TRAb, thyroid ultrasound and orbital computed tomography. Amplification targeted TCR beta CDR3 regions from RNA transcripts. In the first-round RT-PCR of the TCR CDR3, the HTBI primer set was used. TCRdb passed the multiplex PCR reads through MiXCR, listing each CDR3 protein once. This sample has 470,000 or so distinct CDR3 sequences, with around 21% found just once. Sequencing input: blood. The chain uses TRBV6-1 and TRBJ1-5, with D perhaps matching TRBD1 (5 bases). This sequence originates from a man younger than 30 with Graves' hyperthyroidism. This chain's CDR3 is CASSESGYQPQHF. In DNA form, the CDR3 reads TGTGCCAGCAGTGAATCAGGGTACCAGCCCCAGCATTTT.